This T cell receptor beta chain was identified during a study of vaccination effects on CD4 cells after COVID-19. Study-wide findings and caveats: Common cold coronaviruses were cross-recognized by only 1 of 255 vaccine-induced clones in healthy vaccinees.

Sequencing used immunoSEQ multiplex PCR; TCRdb keeps in-frame clones, though not all of them. Among tens of thousands of clones listed, 65% to 85% were seen once. This clone has only a few counts. Its antigen is unknown. With 6 bases clipped from V and 5 bases from J, the junction kept 11 bases outside the gene matches. Germline V CDR1 and CDR2: SQVTM, ANQGSEA. The CDR3 extends over 14 amino acids. Within the ViraFEST assay, antigen-specific CD4+ T cells underwent expansion with viral peptide pools prior to sequencing. Around day 10 of culture, CD4+ T cells were separated out. The sample consisted of CD4+ T cells from PBMCs cultured with HCoV-229E spike peptides, taken before COVID-19 vaccination. The TCR comes from a human donor who received a COVID-19 vaccine. The rearrangement uses TRBV29-1 and TRBJ1-2, with TRBD1 matching 8 bases. CDR3 sequence (DNA): TGCAGCGTAGACAACAGGGGGGTGGAATATGGCTACACCTTC. It is translated as CSVDNRGVEYGYTF. Drawing the rest from reference TRBV29-1 and TRBJ1-2, the complete variable domain is SAVISQKPSRDICQRGTSLTIQCQVDSQVTMMFWYRQQPGQSLTLIATANQGSEATYESGFVIDKFPISRPNLTFSTLTVSNMSPEDSSIYLCSVDNRGVEYGYTFGSGTRLTVV.